The 17 T cell receptor beta chains reported below all come from one sample, sequenced in a study of vaccination and CD4 T cells after COVID-19. Treatment denoted: roughly 10-day PBMC culture with coronavirus spike peptide pools or control peptides (ViraFEST assay). For these receptors, no antigen is known. Sequencing of DNA taken from cultured CD4+ T cells relied on the Oncomine TCR Beta short-read assay. MiXCR, applied by TCRdb to the PCR reads, yields one record per CDR3 protein. The sample holds about 21,000 distinct CDR3 sequences, over 45% seen once. The sequencing input was CD4+ T cells from blood, cultured in vitro. These receptors all come from a human donor who had recovered from COVID-19.

The rearrangement joins TRBV6-1 to TRBJ1-5, with 9 bases aligning to TRBD1. The CDR3 covers 17 residues. Germline V gene sequence: CDR1 MNHNS, CDR2 SASEGT. J gave up 3 bases and V 5 bases, and 11 bases lay outside the gene matches. In DNA form, the CDR3 reads TGTGCCAGCAGTCCCGGGACAGGGCGGAATTTCAATCAGCCCCAGCATTTT. Protein: CASSPGTGRNFNQPQHF.

A few counts support this clonotype. The chain has TRBV7-2 and TRBJ1-6, with TRBD1 matching over 11 bases. The length of the CDR3 is 16 residues. Germline loops: CDR1 SGHTA, CDR2 FQGNSA. The junction had 8 bases not matched to a gene; V was cut back by 3 bases and J by 10 bases. CDR3 in DNA: TGTGCCAGCAGCTTGAAAGGACAGGGGGCAGGGTCACCCCTCCACTTT. Its protein is CASSLKGQGAGSPLHF.

This clonotype was counted between two and nine times. This chain joins TRBV7-9 and TRBJ2-1; no reliable D call. The CDR3 spans 15 residues. The V gene's germline CDR1 is SEHNR and CDR2 FQNEAQ (reference sequence). The germline V and J ends were trimmed by 1 base and 9 bases, with 16 bases remaining between them. This chain's CDR3 is CASSLVEVLGSEQFF. Here the CDR3 DNA reads TGTGCCAGCAGCTTAGTAGAGGTTTTGGGCAGTGAGCAGTTCTTC.

Only a few counts were recorded for this clonotype. The chain recombines TRBV7-3 with TRBJ2-7; 10 positions match TRBD1. This CDR3 is 15 amino acids long. The V and J ends lost 5 bases and 2 bases, in that order; junction bases with no gene match: 6. The V gene's germline CDR1 is SGHTA and CDR2 FQGTGA. CDR3 DNA sequence: TGTGCCAGCAGCCCAACCGGGACAGGGGCCTACGAGCAGTACTTC. Translated: CASSPTGTGAYEQYF.

This chain links TRBV6-1 with TRBJ1-5; 7 bases agree with TRBD1. CDR1 MNHNS and CDR2 SASEGT come from the germline V gene. V was pared by 3 bases and J by 4 bases, with 18 bases of the junction left unmatched. The CDR3 has 19 residues. The CDR3 DNA reads TGTGCCAGCAGTGATCAATACTACATCTTACAGGGGCCTAATCAGCCCCAGCATTTT. This gives the protein CASSDQYYILQGPNQPQHF.

This chain connects TRBV28 to TRBJ1-5; D possibly corresponds to TRBD1 (5 bases). Matching the DNA end better, TRBJ2-3 makes the J call doubtful. CDR1 is MDHEN and CDR2 is SYDVKM in the germline V gene. The CDR3 has 16 residues. In DNA, the CDR3 is TGTGCCAGCAGTTTGGGTGGTATAGGGGTTGGTCAGCCCCAGTATTTT. It encodes CASSLGGIGVGQPQYF.

This sequence joins TRBV29-1 and TRBJ1-1; a weak D match, TRBD1 (5 bases). Germline V CDR1 and CDR2: SQVTM, ANQGSEA. Trimming took off 2 bases at V and 0 bases at J, with 7 bases between the two ends. This CDR3 contains 13 residues. The CDR3 DNA reads TGCAGCGTTGAAAGACAGATGAACACTGAAGCTTTCTTT. Its protein is CSVERQMNTEAFF.

This sequence joins TRBV7-2 and TRBJ1-4; possibly TRBD1 for D (6 bases). The germline V and J ends were trimmed by 5 bases and 10 bases, with 20 bases remaining between them. Germline assignment: CDR1 SGHTA and CDR2 FQGNSA. This CDR3 contains 15 residues. CDR3 residues: CASSPTTGASGKLFF. The CDR3 DNA sequence: TGTGCCAGCAGCCCCACTACGGGGGCGAGCGGAAAACTGTTTTTT.

The chain recombines TRBV20-1 with TRBJ2-3, with 10 bases identical to TRBD2. Germline assignment: CDR1 DFQATT and CDR2 SNEGSKA (reference sequence). Trimming removed 2 bases from V and 3 bases from J; junction bases left unmatched: 5. The CDR3 totals 15 residues. The CDR3 region has the DNA TGCAGTGCTAGACTAGCGGGAGCCGGAACAGATACGCAGTATTTT. Translation gives CSARLAGAGTDTQYF.

This chain uses TRBV6-5 with TRBJ2-7; 9 bases agree with TRBD1. V trimming: 2 bases; J trimming: 3 bases; junction bases outside the gene matches: 5. Germline values: CDR1 MNHEY, CDR2 SVGAGI. The CDR3 length is 15 residues. In DNA form, the CDR3 reads TGTGCCAGCAGTTACGACGGGACAGGGCTCTACGAGCAGTACTTC. Translating it yields CASSYDGTGLYEQYF.

This chain links TRBV6-1 with TRBJ1-1; D is unresolved. CDR1 is MNHNS and CDR2 is SASEGT in the germline V gene. This CDR3 has 11 residues. V dropped 7 bases and J dropped 4 bases, with 7 bases sitting between them. CDR3 DNA sequence: TGTGCCAGCACCGCCGTCACTGAAGCTTTCTTT. As protein: CASTAVTEAFF.

The chain is built from TRBV19 and TRBJ2-1; TRBD2 matches at 12 bases. Per the germline V gene, CDR1 is LNHDA and CDR2 is SQIVND (reference sequence). The CDR3 runs to 15 residues. The V segment lost 5 bases and the J segment 9 bases; nucleotides outside the gene matches: 8. CDR3 sequence reads: CASSPGLAGTSEQFF. As DNA, the CDR3 is TGTGCCAGTAGTCCAGGACTAGCGGGAACAAGTGAGCAGTTCTTC.

The chain has TRBV27 and TRBJ2-7, with TRBD1 identical over 9 bases. The V gene's germline CDR1 is MNHEY and CDR2 SMNVEV (reference sequence). V was clipped by 2 bases and J by 10 bases; unmatched bases: 12. The CDR3 totals 15 residues. The CDR3 region has the DNA TGTGCCAGCAGTTTAGACCGGGACAGGGCCCCGTCACAGTACTTC. Its translation is CASSLDRDRAPSQYF.

Sample share makes this clonotype medium-sized. The chain links TRBV20-1 to TRBJ2-5; tentative D call: TRBD2 (5 bases). Germline lookup yields CDR1 DFQATT and CDR2 SNEGSKA (reference sequence). This CDR3 spans 16 amino acids. With 6 bases removed from V and 4 bases from J, the gap between germline ends came to 24 bases. DNA for the CDR3: TGCAGTGCATCAAGGCGGCGGGTCCGGGCCAGAGAGACCCAGTACTTC. Translated: CSASRRRVRARETQYF.

In regard to this clonotype: One end of the junction fails to match germline, which may point to a read error. V is TRBV20-1 and J is TRBJ1-1, with D unresolved. Germline V gene lookup returns CDR1 DFQATT and CDR2 SNEGSKA (reference sequence). The CDR3 totals 12 residues. The CDR3 DNA reads as TGCAGTGCTCGAGAGGTGGGCACTGAAGCTTTCTTT. It codes for CSAREVGTEAFF.

The chain recombines TRBV11-2 with TRBJ1-6; TRBD1 matches at 7 bases. V trimming: 0 bases; J trimming: 10 bases; junction bases outside the gene matches: 9. This CDR3 region has 16 residues. CDR1 is SGHAT and CDR2 is FQNNGV in the germline V gene. CDR3: CASSLEAWDRGSPLHF. CDR3 sequence (DNA): TGTGCCAGCAGCTTAGAGGCATGGGACAGAGGGTCACCCCTCCACTTT.

This sequence joins TRBV7-3 and TRBJ1-3; D is undetermined. V was pared by 1 base and J by 2 bases, with 3 bases between. CDR1 and CDR2 from the germline V gene are SGHTA and FQGTGA. This CDR3 has 13 residues. CDR3 protein: CASSLMTGNTIYF. The DNA for the CDR3 is TGTGCCAGCAGCTTAATGACTGGAAACACCATATATTTT.